This TCR beta chain was captured in a study of response to subunit inactivated influenza vaccine. Study findings and constraints: Authors suggested seasonal influenza vaccinations each recruit few new T cells.

This clonotype occurred a few times. The antigen remains unidentified. The CDR3 has 15 residues. V lost 4 bases to trimming and J lost 3 bases; unmatched junction nucleotides: 5. CDR1 is SGHDN, CDR2 FVKESK, per germline. In TCRdb, the RT-PCR reads were re-called with MiXCR into one record per CDR3 protein. The sample holds about 650,000 distinct CDR3 sequences, less than 20% seen once. This sequence was found in a man aged 50 to 60 who received an inactivated influenza vaccine. The sequencing here drew on PBMCs from blood, taken 11 to 12 days after vaccination. The J gene is TRBJ2-3, the V gene TRBV14, with 9 bases identical to TRBD1. Written as DNA, the CDR3 is TGTGCCAGCAGCCCATTCGGGACAGGGACAGATACGCAGTATTTT. Translating gives CASSPFGTGTDTQYF.